The present TCR beta chain was sequenced within a study of CD8+CD57+ T cells in acquired aplastic anemia. On the study more broadly: When averaged, DNA from sorted CD4+ and CD8+ cells came to 3.2 ug. Healthy donors gave 10 million to 11 million reads on average for CD4+ cells. Study-wide points: The study found no significant CD8+ Simpson's diversity difference between patients and controls.

Profiles of TCR beta VDJ and CDR3 were generated from a genomic DNA template. One entry per CDR3 protein results from TCRdb running MiXCR on the reads. The top ten clones hold 3% to 4.5% of a sample with about 420,000 distinct CDR3 sequences, 55% to 70% of them seen once. Germline CDR1 reads MNHEY; CDR2 reads SVGEGT. V dropped 6 bases and J dropped 5 bases, with 22 bases sitting between them. This CDR3 has 16 amino acids. On this clonotype itself: Its antigen is unknown.

The V call is TRBV6-2 or TRBV6-3, the J call TRBJ2-5, with D possibly matching TRBD2 (7 bases). The receptor was isolated from a human donor in good health, serving as a control. The sequenced material came from sorted CD4+, CD8+, or CD8+CD57+ T cells (not recorded which) from PBMCs. The CDR3 DNA follows: TGTGCCAGCAGCGTAGGGAGGGACACGCCGTTGGAGACCCAGTACTTC. As protein: CASSVGRDTPLETQYF.